The 26 T cell receptor beta chains given below trace back to one sample, sequenced in a study of PD-L1 blockade in urothelial cancer. Sequencing used immunoSEQ multiplex PCR; TCRdb keeps in-frame clones, though not all of them. The sample lists 60,000 or so clones; about four fifths were seen once. The source was PBMCs, collected around atezolizumab (anti-PD-L1) treatment. The origin of the receptors is a man in his sixties or seventies with urothelial cancer.

The rearrangement uses TRBV7-9 and TRBJ2-5, with 8 bases lining up with TRBD1. The CDR3 spans 12 residues. The V gene end was trimmed by 8 bases and the J gene end by 5 bases; junction bases not matched to a gene: 4. Germline CDR1 reads SEHNR; CDR2 reads FQNEAQ (reference sequence). CDR3 bases: TGTGCCAGCTCGACAGGGGCCGAGACCCAGTACTTC. It encodes CASSTGAETQYF.

The V and J genes are TRBV6-6 and TRBJ1-4; no clear D. V was pared by 2 bases and J by 5 bases, with 9 bases between. The CDR3 runs 14 residues. CDR1 is MNHNY, CDR2 SVGAGI, per germline (reference sequence). DNA for the CDR3: TGTGCCAGCAGTTACCGGGGAATCAATGAAAAACTGTTTTTT. It specifies CASSYRGINEKLFF.

This chain joins TRBV6-1 and TRBJ2-3; 9 bases agree with TRBD2. The CDR3 runs 14 residues. Trimming took 7 bases from V and 0 from J; bases not matched to a gene: 2. Germline V gene lookup returns CDR1 MNHNS and CDR2 SASEGT. The CDR3 DNA reads as TGTGCCAGCACGACTAGCGGTAGCACAGATACGCAGTATTTT. Its protein product is CASTTSGSTDTQYF.

The rearrangement joins TRBV2 to TRBJ2-1; no clear D gene. V gave up 5 bases and J gave up 8 bases, with 13 bases separating them. CDR1 is SNHLY, CDR2 FYNNEI, per germline. The CDR3 has 13 amino acids. CDR3 DNA sequence: TGTGCCAGCAGTTGGTCGCGATTCGATGAGCAGTTCTTC. This codes for CASSWSRFDEQFF.

The genes are TRBV18 and TRBJ1-1; D not resolved. The CDR3 is 18 residues long. The germline CDR1 and CDR2 sequences are KGHSH and LQKENI. Deletions cut 1 base from V and 0 bases from J, with 18 bases between. The CDR3 DNA is TGTGCCAGCTCACCACTGGGCCCCTCAGGAACCATGAACACTGAAGCTTTCTTT. Translating it yields CASSPLGPSGTMNTEAFF.

The chain is built from TRBV27 and TRBJ2-7; 8 bases align to TRBD1. V gave up 0 bases and J gave up 5 bases; unmatched junction bases: 12. CDR3 length: 17 residues. The germline CDR1 and CDR2 sequences are MNHEY and SMNVEV (reference sequence). The CDR3 bases are TGTGCCAGCAGTTTATCCCGTCGCCCGACAGGGGTACACGAGCAGTACTTC. Its translation: CASSLSRRPTGVHEQYF.

V and J are TRBV6-5 and TRBJ2-7; 7 bases fit TRBD1. There are 14 residues in the CDR3. V shed 6 bases, J shed 3 bases, and the junction held 8 bases outside the gene matches. Germline V CDR1 and CDR2: MNHEY, SVGAGI. The CDR3 region is CASRRQGRGYEQYF. The CDR3 DNA reads as TGTGCCAGCAGGAGACAGGGCCGCGGCTACGAGCAGTACTTC.

V gene TRBV6-6 combines with J gene TRBJ1-5; D gene uncertain. V was trimmed by 11 bases and J by 0 bases, leaving 11 bases between them. The CDR3 runs 13 residues. CDR1 and CDR2 (germline): MNHNY, SVGAGI (reference sequence). In nucleotides, the CDR3 is TGTGCCGCGTTCGCAGGTAGCAATCAGCCCCAGCATTTT. Translating it yields CAAFAGSNQPQHF.

The chain is built from TRBV6-1 and TRBJ2-3; a weak D match, TRBD1 (7 bases). Trimming took 11 bases from V and 3 from J, leaving 21 bases between them. This CDR3 contains 15 residues. Germline CDR1 MNHNS, CDR2 SASEGT. CDR3 protein: CAAHRQGGMTDTQYF. The CDR3 nucleotides read TGTGCCGCCCACAGACAGGGAGGTATGACAGATACGCAGTATTTT.

The chain recombines TRBV7-2 with TRBJ1-2; 7 positions agree with TRBD1. V shed 5 bases and J 0 bases; nucleotides not matched to a gene: 15. CDR1 SGHTA and CDR2 FQGNSA come from the germline V gene. This CDR3 region has 18 residues. CDR3 in amino acids: CASSPQAGQRRANYGYTF. The DNA of the CDR3 is TGTGCCAGCAGCCCCCAGGCGGGACAGAGAAGAGCTAACTATGGCTACACCTTC.

This clone has just a few counts. The rearrangement uses TRBV11-3 and TRBJ2-2, with D maybe TRBD1 (5 bases). V lost 5 bases and J lost 6, with 10 bases in between. Germline V CDR1 and CDR2: SGHNT, YENEEA. This CDR3 has 13 residues. CDR3 bases: TGTGCCAGCAGCCCAGGGTTCGCCGGGGAGCTGTTTTTT. It codes for CASSPGFAGELFF.

This rearrangement joins TRBV11-3 to TRBJ2-7; D gene ambiguous. This CDR3 is built from 14 residues. The germline CDR1 and CDR2 sequences are SGHNT and YENEEA. V shed 2 bases and J shed 0 bases, with 8 bases lying between them. Here the CDR3 DNA reads TGTGCCAGCAGCTTACATGCTAACTCCTACGAGCAGTACTTC. Its translation: CASSLHANSYEQYF.

J is TRBJ2-1 and V is TRBV7-2, with D possibly TRBD1 on 6 matching bases. V was clipped by 5 bases and J by 10 bases, with 9 bases between them. Looked up from germline, CDR1 is SGHTA and CDR2 is FQGNSA. This CDR3 spans 11 amino acids. This CDR3 is CASSDRGEQFF. CDR3 DNA sequence: TGTGCCAGCAGCGATAGGGGGGAGCAGTTCTTC.

The rearrangement uses TRBV5-5 and TRBJ2-1; TRBD2 might be the D (6 bases). Between the trimmed V and J ends, which lost 0 bases and 0 bases, there was a span of 7 bases. Germline V gene lookup returns CDR1 SGHKS and CDR2 YYEKEE (reference sequence). The CDR3 is 15 amino acids. This CDR3 is CASSLDGSSYNEQFF. CDR3 nucleotide sequence: TGTGCCAGCAGCTTGGACGGGAGCTCCTACAATGAGCAGTTCTTC.

This chain links TRBV13 with TRBJ2-7, with TRBD2 as a possible D gene (5 bases). From germline, CDR1 is PRHDT and CDR2 FYEKMQ (reference sequence). The CDR3 has 14 residues. With 5 bases removed from V and 2 bases from J, the gap between germline ends came to 13 bases. The CDR3 spells CASSTYTRTYEQYF. The CDR3 DNA follows: TGTGCCAGCAGCACTTATACTAGAACCTACGAGCAGTACTTC.

This chain connects TRBV30 to TRBJ2-3, with 9 bases aligning to TRBD2. This CDR3 is 17 amino acids long. Germline CDR1 and CDR2: GTSNPN and SVGIG (reference sequence). V lost 5 bases and J lost 0; bases outside the gene matches: 12. CDR3 loop: CAWWASGDRYSTDTQYF. As DNA, the CDR3 is TGTGCCTGGTGGGCTAGCGGGGACCGATATAGCACAGATACGCAGTATTTT. Full variable domain (outside the CDR3, taken from reference TRBV30 and TRBJ2-3): SQTIHQWPATLVQPVGSPLSLECTVEGTSNPNLYWYRQAAGRGLQLLFYSVGIGQISSEVPQNLSASRPQDRQFILSSKKLLLSDSGFYLCAWWASGDRYSTDTQYFGPGTRLTVL.

V gene TRBV20-1 combines with J gene TRBJ2-3, with D possibly TRBD2 on 5 matching bases. The germline V gene encodes CDR1 DFQATT and CDR2 SNEGSKA (reference sequence). V was shortened by 7 bases and J by 5 bases, with 10 bases between the two germline ends. The CDR3 has 11 amino acids. The CDR3 reads CSVVGGDTQYF. The CDR3 DNA reads TGCAGTGTAGTCGGAGGAGATACGCAGTATTTT.

V gene TRBV27 combines with J gene TRBJ1-5, with TRBD1 matching over 7 bases. V lost 4 bases to trimming and J lost 6 bases; unmatched junction nucleotides: 15. This CDR3 region has 17 residues. CDR1 and CDR2 (germline): MNHEY, SMNVEV (reference sequence). The CDR3 sequence is CASSSRLTTGVSQPQHF. CDR3 DNA: TGTGCCAGCAGTTCTCGACTAACTACAGGGGTTTCTCAGCCCCAGCATTTT.

The V and J genes are TRBV10-3 and TRBJ2-7; 9 bases are shared with TRBD2. Trimming took 3 bases from V and 1 from J; bases not matched to a gene: 7. CDR1 is ENHRY and CDR2 is SYGVKD in the germline V gene. This CDR3 is 16 amino acids long. This chain's CDR3 is CAISDPSTSGSYEQYF. In nucleotides, the CDR3 is TGTGCCATCAGTGATCCGTCGACTAGCGGTTCCTACGAGCAGTACTTC.

This chain's CDR3 is CASSYVGQGGGYTF. The CDR3 DNA reads TGTGCCAGCAGTTACGTAGGACAGGGGGGTGGCTACACCTTC. The rearrangement uses TRBV6-6 and TRBJ1-2; TRBD1 matches 10 bases. J gave up 7 bases and V 2 bases, and 4 bases lay outside the gene matches. This CDR3 region has 14 residues. CDR1 is MNHNY, CDR2 SVGAGI, per germline (reference sequence).

The rearrangement uses TRBV5-1 and TRBJ2-1, with D perhaps matching TRBD2 (6 bases). This CDR3 contains 13 residues. The germline CDR1 and CDR2 sequences are SGHRS and YFSETQ. Trimming pared 4 bases from V and 8 bases from J, leaving 13 bases between. Here the CDR3 reads CASSRDSQDEQFF. In nucleotides, the CDR3 is TGCGCCAGCAGCCGGGACTCCCAGGATGAGCAGTTCTTC.

The chain joins TRBV28 to TRBJ2-7, with 10 bases lining up with TRBD2. CDR1 and CDR2 from the germline V gene are MDHEN and SYDVKM. Germline trimming cut 3 bases from V and 4 bases from J; bases unmatched to any gene: 18. This CDR3 has 19 amino acids. CDR3 in amino acids: CASSLVGRSSGRKGYEQYF. The CDR3 DNA follows: TGTGCCAGCAGTTTGGTTGGGCGGTCTAGCGGGAGAAAGGGTTACGAGCAGTACTTC.

The V gene is TRBV9, the J gene TRBJ2-1; TRBD2 agrees at 13 bases. V was clipped by 4 bases and J by 9 bases; unmatched bases: 4. In germline, CDR1 is SGDLS, CDR2 YYNGEE. The CDR3 consists of 14 residues. The CDR3 reads CASSPGLAGTEQFF. The CDR3, as DNA: TGTGCCAGCAGCCCGGGACTAGCGGGAACTGAGCAGTTCTTC.

This sequence joins TRBV7-3 and TRBJ2-2; 13 bases match TRBD2. This CDR3 comprises 14 residues. Germline loops: CDR1 SGHTA, CDR2 FQGTGA. The V gene end was trimmed by 5 bases and the J gene end by 8 bases; junction bases not matched to a gene: 2. DNA of the CDR3: TGTGCCAGCAGCCCGACTAGCGGGAGGGGGGAGCTGTTTTTT. As protein: CASSPTSGRGELFF.

This chain uses TRBV28 with TRBJ2-5, with D maybe TRBD1 (6 bases). Germline V CDR1 and CDR2: MDHEN, SYDVKM. This CDR3 is built from 14 residues. V was clipped by 4 bases and J by 1 base, with 10 bases between them. In DNA form, the CDR3 reads TGTGCCAGCAGTTCTGGGACATTCCAAGAGACCCAGTACTTC. Translation: CASSSGTFQETQYF.

This clone was recorded a few times. V and J are TRBV4-1 and TRBJ1-1, with 7 bases that match TRBD1. The germline V gene has CDR1 MGHRA and CDR2 YSYEKL. There are 16 residues in the CDR3. Trimming cost V 1 base and J 0 bases; bases outside gene matches: 5. The CDR3 nucleotides are TGCGCCAGCAGCCAAGCAAGACAGGGAATGAACACTGAAGCTTTCTTT. The encoded protein is CASSQARQGMNTEAFF.